This paragraph reports one T cell receptor beta chain. Its antigen is not known. This sample is drawn from a study of monozygotic twins with cystic fibrosis. Study-wide background: Three micrograms of fragmented DNA underwent about 16 PCR cycles for library preparation.

Sequencing used immunoSEQ multiplex PCR; TCRdb keeps in-frame clones, though not all of them. Of 12,000 to 15,000 clones listed, roughly nine tenths are singletons. This CDR3 has 16 amino acids. Germline V gene lookup returns CDR1 SGHNT and CDR2 YYREEE (reference sequence). Trimming removed 6 bases from V and 0 bases from J; junction bases left unmatched: 8. Study-level points and caveats: J usage was most co-twin-similar in 8 of 16 pairs, V in 13. Shared CDR3 numbers were not associated with age, concordance or severity. Clonality was generally low (median about 0.0097), higher in the most severe patients.

The receptor was derived from a boy between 10 and 17 years old with cystic fibrosis. Sequencing was performed on blood. The chain uses TRBV5-4 and TRBJ1-2; 10 bases line up with TRBD1. CDR3 sequence reads: CASILGGQGPNYGYTF. As DNA, the CDR3 is TGTGCCAGCATCCTAGGGGGACAGGGGCCTAACTATGGCTACACCTTC.